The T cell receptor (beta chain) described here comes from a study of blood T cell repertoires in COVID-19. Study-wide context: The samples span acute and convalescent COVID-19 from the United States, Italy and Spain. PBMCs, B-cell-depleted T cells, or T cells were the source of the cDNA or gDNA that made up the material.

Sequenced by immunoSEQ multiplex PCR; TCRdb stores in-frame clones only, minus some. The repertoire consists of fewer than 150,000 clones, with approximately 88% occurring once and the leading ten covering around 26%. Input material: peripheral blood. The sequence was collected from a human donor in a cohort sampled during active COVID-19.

CDR3 DNA sequence: TGTGCCAGCAGCTTTTGGGACAGGGGGGATTCACCCCTCCACTTT. Translation: CASSFWDRGDSPLHF. The rearrangement links TRBV5-5 to TRBJ1-6, with 11 bases fitting TRBD1. The V and J ends lost 2 bases and 8 bases, in that order; junction bases with no gene match: 3. This CDR3 has 15 residues. CDR1 SGHKS and CDR2 YYEKEE come from the germline V gene (reference sequence).